This TCR beta chain was recorded in a study of cytomegalovirus exposure and HLA in healthy donors. Study summary: Earlier results showed some 120 million unique TCR beta sequences derived from approximately 180 million T cells.

Both 60 Vbeta primers and 13 Jbeta primers went into the PCR. Assay: immunoSEQ multiplex PCR; the TCRdb copy retains only in-frame clones and omits some. The sample has about 120,000 clones; roughly 80% are singletons. What was sequenced was PBMCs. The clonotype comes from a man aged 60 to 69 in good health and CMV-seropositive.

This chain's CDR3 is CASSLYLNYGYTF. In DNA form, the CDR3 reads TGTGCCAGCAGCCTATACCTTAACTATGGCTACACCTTC. This chain joins TRBV7-9 and TRBJ1-2; D is ambiguous. Trimming pared 5 bases from V and 1 base from J, leaving 8 bases between. From germline, CDR1 is SEHNR and CDR2 FQNEAQ (reference sequence). This CDR3 contains 13 residues.